This T cell receptor (beta chain) was sequenced in a study of blood T cell repertoires in COVID-19. Study-level information: The study drew acute and convalescent COVID-19 samples from the United States, Italy and Spain. T cells, B-cell-depleted T cells, or PBMCs supplied cDNA or gDNA.

J was trimmed by 2 bases and V by 6 bases; bases with no gene match: 12. Germline V gene sequence: CDR1 MGHDK, CDR2 SYGVNS. This CDR3 has 17 amino acids. Per the study methods: Scientists estimated how many nucleated cells there were by amplifying reference gene primers. Produced via immunoSEQ multiplex PCR; TCRdb's table is partial and in-frame only. Clone size and V and J calls were adopted from that table, with D and trimming inferred from the DNA. The sample lists around 65,000 clones; about 81% were seen once. The chain uses TRBV25-1 and TRBJ2-2; 7 nucleotides match TRBD1. This TCR derives from a human donor in a cohort sampled during active COVID-19. The specimen sequenced was peripheral blood. CDR3 nucleotide sequence: TGTGCCAGCAGCGACCCCGAGGGGGACAGAAACACCGGGGAGCTGTTTTTT. Translated: CASSDPEGDRNTGELFF.